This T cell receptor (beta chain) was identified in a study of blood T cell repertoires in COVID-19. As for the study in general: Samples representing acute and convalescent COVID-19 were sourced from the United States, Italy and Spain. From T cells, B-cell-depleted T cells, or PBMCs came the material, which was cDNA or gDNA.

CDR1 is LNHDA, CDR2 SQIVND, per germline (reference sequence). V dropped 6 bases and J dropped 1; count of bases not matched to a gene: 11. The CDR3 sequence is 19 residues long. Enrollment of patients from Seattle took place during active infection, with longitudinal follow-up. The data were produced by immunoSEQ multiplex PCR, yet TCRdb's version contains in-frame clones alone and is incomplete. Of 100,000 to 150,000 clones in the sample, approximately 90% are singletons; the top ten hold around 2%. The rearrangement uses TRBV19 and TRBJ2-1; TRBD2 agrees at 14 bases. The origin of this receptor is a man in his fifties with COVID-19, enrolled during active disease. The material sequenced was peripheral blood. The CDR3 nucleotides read TGTGCCAGTAGACAATCCGGGACTAGCGGGAGTCGGTCCTACAATGAGCAGTTCTTC. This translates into CASRQSGTSGSRSYNEQFF.